The 5 T cell receptor beta chains in this list originate from one sample, sequenced in a study of CD8+CD57+ T cells in acquired aplastic anemia. Patients who underwent sequencing had shown CD8+CD57+ cell expansion by flow cytometry. Investigators profiled TCR beta VDJ and CDR3 from genomic DNA template. TCRdb reprocessed the reads with MiXCR, giving one entry per CDR3 protein. This table holds hundreds of thousands of distinct CDR3 sequences, 82% found once. Sequencing was performed on sorted CD4+, CD8+, or CD8+CD57+ T cells (not recorded which) from PBMCs. The receptors come from a human donor with aplastic anemia.

A note on this clonotype: No conserved phenylalanine or tryptophan ends this CDR3, so it is likely a read error. The DNA is omitted, as the CDR3 cannot be located on it reliably, and the CDR3 follows TCRdb's listing. J is TRBJ1-6 and V is TRBV7-7; the table's D gene call, TRBD1, was not cross checked with the DNA. In germline, CDR1 is SSHAT, CDR2 FNYEAQ (reference sequence). With termini counted, the CDR3 has 13 amino acids. CDR3 sequence reads: CASTAPGESPHSP.

In this sample, this clonotype is medium-sized. This chain connects TRBV28 to TRBJ1-3; D not certain. Trimming stripped 7 bases from V and 9 bases from J, with 13 bases between. This CDR3 is built from 12 residues. Germline assignment: CDR1 MDHEN and CDR2 SYDVKM. Here the CDR3 reads CASTLPRGTIYF. The CDR3 region has the DNA TGTGCCAGCACCTTACCCCGAGGCACCATATATTTT.

The chain couples TRBV7-8 to TRBJ2-3; the D gene is possibly TRBD2 (6 bases). Trimming took 8 bases from V and 9 from J, leaving 18 bases between them. The CDR3 is 13 residues long. Germline CDR1 and CDR2: SGHVS and FQNEAQ. The CDR3 region has the DNA TGTGCCAGCGGGGTTAGGGGCACTAGCACGCAGTATTTT. This encodes CASGVRGTSTQYF.

As for this clonotype: A junction boundary mismatches the germline segment, possibly from a read error. The rearrangement links TRBV15 to TRBJ1-6, with D possibly TRBD1 on 5 matching bases. Germline assignment: CDR1 LNHNV and CDR2 YYDKDF (reference sequence). The CDR3 spans 14 residues. DNA for the CDR3: TGTGCCAGCAGCCAGGGCCAGGGACGTGCACCCCAGCACTTT. Protein product: CASSQGQGRAPQHF.

The J gene is TRBJ2-3, the V gene TRBV7-3; D unresolved. Trimming stripped 2 bases from V and 13 bases from J, with 22 bases between. Germline values: CDR1 SGHTA, CDR2 FQGTGA. CDR3 length: 15 amino acids. In nucleotides, the CDR3 is TGTGCCAGCAGCTTAGGTACGGGTGTCACTACGAGGAAGTATTTT. It is translated as CASSLGTGVTTRKYF.